This TCR delta chain came from a study of γδ T cells in repeated Plasmodium falciparum infection listed by TCRdb under 2021. A note on the overall study: The natural-infection arm enrolled Malian children exposed to intense seasonal malaria transmission, compared against age and gender matched Australian children. Samples from controlled-infection subjects were taken at baseline, just before selected infections, and 21 days after each infection. The gammadelta TCR repertoires from Mali were analysed in two ways: cross-sectionally during periods with no transmission, and longitudinally across episodes of acute febrile malaria. Four controlled human malaria infections were administered to about five malaria-naive U.S. adults over approximately 580 days by bites from P. falciparum NF54-infected Anopheles stephensi mosquitoes. The study looked at how repeated Plasmodium falciparum infection shapes the human gammadelta T cell repertoire, using both natural infection in Mali and controlled human malaria infection.

Library construction relied on multiplex PCR. The instrument was an Illumina MiSeq. Every sorted gammadelta T cell sample had both its TCR gamma (TRG) and TCR delta (TRD) chains sequenced. In the authors' own workflow: The repertoire analyses drew on clonotype tree plots, the accumulated frequency of the top 20 clonotypes, and diversity index (DI) and D75 metrics. TCRdb called clones from the public reads with CATT, and repeated DNA sequences were later combined into one row. TCRdb's processing, not the authors', yielded these V and J calls. Within this sample are around 50,000 delta-chain clones, with around 1.6% of them counted one time only. About 8.6% of the sample is in the top ten clones. This clone was counted between two and nine times. There is no known antigen for this receptor. The TCRdb protein, from a much larger clone, departs from this DNA's translation at residue 10, likely by read error; the protein shown derives from the DNA.

For bulk TCR repertoire analysis, Vgamma9/Vdelta2+ and Vdelta2-negative gammadelta T cell populations were flow-sorted out of peripheral blood mononuclear cells. Here is what the overall study found, with its caveats: Vdelta2-negative gammadelta TCR repertoires from Malian children appeared more clonally expanded, less diverse and less shared than those of Australian children. Vgamma9/Vdelta2+ TCR repertoires showed a highly stable polyclonal repertoire over time and infection, with many inter-individual overlapping TCRgamma sequences. The Malian cohort was drawn from a small rural village made up mostly of one ethnic group, which limits generalizability. Repeated controlled infections appeared to drive waves of new clonotype selection in Vdelta2-negative, largely Vdelta1+, gammadelta TCR repertoires. The controlled-infection cohort was small, limiting analysis of inter-individual variability in gammadelta T cell responses.

The CDR3 numbers 18 residues from cysteine through phenylalanine. Of the read, only the CDR3 DNA is kept; its 54 bases are in frame from base 1. Taken from the germline V gene, the CDR1 and CDR2 loops are TSWWSYY and QGS. Clipping removes 2 bases from V and 0 bases from J, with 12 as the unmatched junction base count. Sequenced: gamma-delta T cells from blood. The TCR sequence derives from a pool of human donors (malaria-infected and uninfected, not separated). The rearranged segments are TRDV1 and TRDJ1; TRDD3 fits 7 bases in the junction. The DNA reads TGTGCTCTTGGGGAAACAAAGGGATACTTTCTTGACACCGATAAACTCATCTTT. This encodes CALGETKGYFLDTDKLIF.